A single T cell receptor (beta chain) is shown here with its context. What it binds is not known. This sample is drawn from a study of T cells expressing NK-cell markers. Study-level information: Repertoires of TCR beta were obtained from T cells sorted as CD3+CD56+NKG2C+, CD3+CD56+NKG2C- and CD3+CD56-NKG2C+. Among eight sequenced donors, seven carried HCMV seropositivity while one was seronegative. Study-wide results and caveats: Once again these clonotypes came out on top in the CD3+CD56-NKG2C+ fraction of a few donors.

Germline values: CDR1 SGHKS, CDR2 YYEKEE (reference sequence). The CDR3 runs 16 residues. UMI-tagged 5'RACE template switching yielded the TCR beta cDNA. TCRdb re-called the 5' RACE reads; one entry per CDR3 protein, DNA not given. This sample's table has roughly 300,000 distinct CDR3 sequences. The source material was blood T cells: a sorted CD56 or NKG2C T cell subset, CD4+ or CD8+ T cells, or bulk PBMC T cells (not recorded which). The TCR originated in a woman between 18 and 75 years old in good health. The genes are TRBV5-5 and TRBJ2-2; the TRBD1 assignment by TCRdb is unverifiable without DNA. The CDR3 spells CASSSGTQLNTGELFF.